Listed below are T cell receptor beta chains from one sample, sequenced in a study of T cell responses to AZD1222 COVID-19 vaccine. The assay was immunoSEQ multiplex PCR, and TCRdb's table has in-frame clones only and misses some. The sample includes around 78,000 clones, roughly nine tenths seen only once; the top ten take 1.3% to 1.5%. Sample: peripheral blood, taken 28 days after the second AZD1222 dose. The receptors shown here come from an adult who received the AZD1222 COVID-19 vaccine. The CDR3 runs from the conserved cysteine through the conserved F or W. Each record gives: clone size, CDR3 length, J gene, V gene, D gene, CDR3 DNA, CDR3 protein. D genes are given only for firm matches. Only some rows state a clone size, as once, few, many or a class for expanded clones.

clone_size: .
cdr3_length: 15
j_call: TRBJ1-6
v_call: TRBV3-1/TRBV3-2
d_call: .
cdr3_nt: TGTGCCAGCAGCCAAGCTTCGGGCGGTAATTCACCCCTCCACTTT
cdr3_aa: CASSQASGGNSPLHF

clone_size: .
cdr3_length: 20
j_call: TRBJ1-6
v_call: TRBV27
d_call: .
cdr3_nt: TGTGCCAGCAGTTTATCGAGGGGGGTTGGTTCTAGCTCCTATAATTCACCCCTCCACTTT
cdr3_aa: CASSLSRGVGSSSYNSPLHF

clone_size: .
cdr3_length: 15
j_call: TRBJ2-7
v_call: TRBV2
d_call: TRBD1
cdr3_nt: TGTGCCAGCAGAGCCCCCGTAGGGACAGCGTACGAGCAGTACTTC
cdr3_aa: CASRAPVGTAYEQYF

clone_size: .
cdr3_length: 16
j_call: TRBJ1-2
v_call: TRBV5-6
d_call: .
cdr3_nt: TGTGCCAGCAGCGCCCGGACACAGGGATTAAATTATGGCTACACCTTC
cdr3_aa: CASSARTQGLNYGYTF

clone_size: .
cdr3_length: 14
j_call: TRBJ1-3
v_call: TRBV30
d_call: .
cdr3_nt: TGTGCCTGGAGTGCGGGTAGTAGGGGAAACACCATATATTTT
cdr3_aa: CAWSAGSRGNTIYF

clone_size: .
cdr3_length: 11
j_call: TRBJ1-2
v_call: TRBV2
d_call: .
cdr3_nt: TGTGCCAGCGGGACTGGCTATGGCTACACCTTC
cdr3_aa: CASGTGYGYTF

clone_size: .
cdr3_length: 16
j_call: TRBJ1-2
v_call: TRBV5-1
d_call: .
cdr3_nt: TGCGCCAGCAGGTCTGGGGGGGACCCGGGAAACTATGGCTACACCTTC
cdr3_aa: CASRSGGDPGNYGYTF

clone_size: .
cdr3_length: 14
j_call: TRBJ2-2
v_call: TRBV2
d_call: TRBD1
cdr3_nt: TGTGCCAGCAGTGGACAGGGAGACACCGGGGAGCTGTTTTTT
cdr3_aa: CASSGQGDTGELFF

clone_size: .
cdr3_length: 15
j_call: TRBJ2-7
v_call: TRBV18
d_call: TRBD2
cdr3_nt: TGTGCCAGCTCACCCAGCGGGGGGAGCTCCTACGAGCAGTACTTC
cdr3_aa: CASSPSGGSSYEQYF

clone_size: .
cdr3_length: 16
j_call: TRBJ2-5
v_call: TRBV10-1
d_call: .
cdr3_nt: TGCGCCAGCAGTGGGGATGGGACCGTAGCGGAAGAGACCCAGTACTTC
cdr3_aa: CASSGDGTVAEETQYF

clone_size: .
cdr3_length: 13
j_call: TRBJ1-2
v_call: TRBV12-3/TRBV12-4
d_call: .
cdr3_nt: TGTGCCAGCCGGGGTGGGGAAAACTATGGCTACACCTTC
cdr3_aa: CASRGGENYGYTF

clone_size: .
cdr3_length: 18
j_call: TRBJ1-6
v_call: TRBV30
d_call: .
cdr3_nt: TGTGCCTGGATAACTAAGGGCCGGGGGGCGTTGAATAATTCACCCCTCCACTTT
cdr3_aa: CAWITKGRGALNNSPLHF

clone_size: .
cdr3_length: 13
j_call: TRBJ2-2
v_call: TRBV28
d_call: TRBD1
cdr3_nt: TGTGCCAGCAGTTCTGGACAGGGCGGGGAGCTGTTTTTT
cdr3_aa: CASSSGQGGELFF

clone_size: .
cdr3_length: 16
j_call: TRBJ2-2
v_call: TRBV6-2/TRBV6-3
d_call: TRBD2
cdr3_nt: TGTGCCAGCAGTTTCCCTTTGAAGGGAGGGACCGGGGAGCTGTTTTTT
cdr3_aa: CASSFPLKGGTGELFF

clone_size: .
cdr3_length: 12
j_call: TRBJ2-3
v_call: TRBV15
d_call: .
cdr3_nt: TGTGCCACCAGCCGGCAGCCAGATACGCAGTATTTT
cdr3_aa: CATSRQPDTQYF

clone_size: .
cdr3_length: 14
j_call: TRBJ2-7
v_call: TRBV10-3
d_call: TRBD1
cdr3_nt: TGTGCCATTTCTGGTCGACAGGGGGAGAACGAGCAGTACTTC
cdr3_aa: CAISGRQGENEQYF

clone_size: .
cdr3_length: 14
j_call: TRBJ1-1
v_call: TRBV7-2
d_call: .
cdr3_nt: TGTGCCAGCAGCCAAGACCCATTGAACACTGAAGCTTTCTTT
cdr3_aa: CASSQDPLNTEAFF

clone_size: .
cdr3_length: 15
j_call: TRBJ2-3
v_call: TRBV3-1/TRBV3-2
d_call: .
cdr3_nt: TGTGCCAGCAGCCAGCTTACCGGACGCACAGATACGCAGTATTTT
cdr3_aa: CASSQLTGRTDTQYF

clone_size: .
cdr3_length: 14
j_call: TRBJ1-2
v_call: TRBV3-1/TRBV3-2
d_call: TRBD1
cdr3_nt: TGTGCCAGCAGCCAAGAGAGGCAGGGGGACGGCTACACCTTC
cdr3_aa: CASSQERQGDGYTF

clone_size: .
cdr3_length: 12
j_call: TRBJ1-2
v_call: TRBV30
d_call: .
cdr3_nt: TGTGCCTGGAGCCAAGGGACATATGGCTACACCTTC
cdr3_aa: CAWSQGTYGYTF

clone_size: .
cdr3_length: 17
j_call: TRBJ1-1
v_call: TRBV28
d_call: .
cdr3_nt: TGTGCCAGCAGTCCGGACAGCTATAGGTTATTGAACACTGAAGCTTTCTTT
cdr3_aa: CASSPDSYRLLNTEAFF

clone_size: .
cdr3_length: 15
j_call: TRBJ1-4
v_call: TRBV5-1
d_call: TRBD1
cdr3_nt: TGCGCCAGCAGCTCACAGGGGGGCGCTTATGAAAAACTGTTTTTT
cdr3_aa: CASSSQGGAYEKLFF

clone_size: .
cdr3_length: 14
j_call: TRBJ1-2
v_call: TRBV7-3
d_call: .
cdr3_nt: TGTGCCAGCAGCTTATATGACGGAAACTATGGCTACACCTTC
cdr3_aa: CASSLYDGNYGYTF

clone_size: .
cdr3_length: 14
j_call: TRBJ2-5
v_call: TRBV9
d_call: .
cdr3_nt: TGTGCCAGCAGCGTCGCGCAGGAGCGAGAGACCCAGTACTTC
cdr3_aa: CASSVAQERETQYF

clone_size: .
cdr3_length: 13
j_call: TRBJ2-2
v_call: TRBV5-6
d_call: .
cdr3_nt: TGTGCCAGCAGCTTCAGGAACACCGGGGAGCTGTTTTTT
cdr3_aa: CASSFRNTGELFF

clone_size: .
cdr3_length: 16
j_call: TRBJ2-7
v_call: TRBV2
d_call: .
cdr3_nt: TGTGCCAGCAGTGAAAGATATTGGCAGGGTAGCGACGAGCAGTACTTC
cdr3_aa: CASSERYWQGSDEQYF

clone_size: .
cdr3_length: 15
j_call: TRBJ1-4
v_call: TRBV4-3
d_call: .
cdr3_nt: TGCGCCAGCCGCCGCGGGGGGGCCATGGGGGAAAAACTGTTTTTT
cdr3_aa: CASRRGGAMGEKLFF

clone_size: .
cdr3_length: 16
j_call: TRBJ2-2
v_call: TRBV5-1
d_call: .
cdr3_nt: TGCGCCAGCAGCTTCGAAAGCGGCGCCAACACCGGGGAGCTGTTTTTT
cdr3_aa: CASSFESGANTGELFF

clone_size: .
cdr3_length: 18
j_call: TRBJ1-3
v_call: TRBV10-3
d_call: TRBD1
cdr3_nt: TGTGCCATCAATCCCGGGACAGGGTTTTCCCGGACATTAAACACCATATATTTT
cdr3_aa: CAINPGTGFSRTLNTIYF

clone_size: .
cdr3_length: 11
j_call: TRBJ2-7
v_call: TRBV7-2
d_call: .
cdr3_nt: TGTGCCAGCAGCGCTGCCTACGAGCAGTACTTC
cdr3_aa: CASSAAYEQYF

clone_size: .
cdr3_length: 13
j_call: TRBJ2-7
v_call: TRBV24-1
d_call: .
cdr3_nt: TGTGCCACCAGTGATCCCGAAACCTACGAGCAGTACTTC
cdr3_aa: CATSDPETYEQYF

clone_size: .
cdr3_length: 15
j_call: TRBJ1-6
v_call: TRBV7-2
d_call: TRBD1
cdr3_nt: TGTGCCAGCAGGCCCCCGGGACAGGGGGCGCGGGGGTACCACTTT
cdr3_aa: CASRPPGQGARGYHF

clone_size: .
cdr3_length: 14
j_call: TRBJ1-6
v_call: TRBV14
d_call: .
cdr3_nt: TGTGCCAGCAGCCCGGGCCAAGGATACACCCCCCTCCACTTT
cdr3_aa: CASSPGQGYTPLHF

clone_size: .
cdr3_length: 13
j_call: TRBJ1-1
v_call: TRBV7-9
d_call: .
cdr3_nt: TGTGCCAGCAGCTCCGCGCGACGTCTTGAAGCTTTCTTT
cdr3_aa: CASSSARRLEAFF

clone_size: .
cdr3_length: 15
j_call: TRBJ1-1
v_call: TRBV29-1
d_call: .
cdr3_nt: TGCAGCGTTGATTCGGGCGGGGGGCTCGGCACTGAAGCTTTCTTT
cdr3_aa: CSVDSGGGLGTEAFF

clone_size: .
cdr3_length: 15
j_call: TRBJ2-1
v_call: TRBV9
d_call: TRBD2
cdr3_nt: TGTGCCAGCAGTAGCGGGGGGGTCTCCTACAATGAGCAGTTCTTC
cdr3_aa: CASSSGGVSYNEQFF

clone_size: .
cdr3_length: 13
j_call: TRBJ2-7
v_call: TRBV4-3
d_call: TRBD1
cdr3_nt: TGCGCCAGCAGCCTGGACAGGGCCTACGAGCAGTACTTC
cdr3_aa: CASSLDRAYEQYF

clone_size: once
cdr3_length: 15
j_call: TRBJ1-1
v_call: TRBV10-3
d_call: .
cdr3_nt: TGTGCCATCAGTTCCGGGGGCAGTTTGAACACTGAAGCTTTCTTT
cdr3_aa: CAISSGGSLNTEAFF

clone_size: .
cdr3_length: 14
j_call: TRBJ1-3
v_call: TRBV19
d_call: .
cdr3_nt: TGTGCCAGTAGTATTTTTGGTGGATCGGACACCATATATTTT
cdr3_aa: CASSIFGGSDTIYF

clone_size: .
cdr3_length: 11
j_call: TRBJ2-1
v_call: TRBV2
d_call: .
cdr3_nt: TGTGCCAGCAGCGCCGACGGGGAGCAGTTCTTC
cdr3_aa: CASSADGEQFF

clone_size: .
cdr3_length: 15
j_call: TRBJ2-7
v_call: TRBV19
d_call: TRBD1
cdr3_nt: TGTGCCAGTAGTTACGGGACAGGGCCTTCCTACGAGCAGTACTTC
cdr3_aa: CASSYGTGPSYEQYF

clone_size: .
cdr3_length: 14
j_call: TRBJ2-6
v_call: TRBV27
d_call: .
cdr3_nt: TGTGCCAGCAGTTCCTCTTGGGGGGCCAACGTCCTGACTTTC
cdr3_aa: CASSSSWGANVLTF

clone_size: once
cdr3_length: 15
j_call: TRBJ2-3
v_call: TRBV3-1/TRBV3-2
d_call: .
cdr3_nt: TGTGCCAGCAGCCCGGCCCTAGCGCTCACAGATACGCAGTATTTT
cdr3_aa: CASSPALALTDTQYF

clone_size: .
cdr3_length: 18
j_call: TRBJ1-1
v_call: TRBV6-4
d_call: TRBD1
cdr3_nt: TGTGCCAGCAGCGGGAGCGGGACAGATAAAGAATCGAACACTGAAGCTTTCTTT
cdr3_aa: CASSGSGTDKESNTEAFF

clone_size: .
cdr3_length: 15
j_call: TRBJ2-7
v_call: TRBV10-3
d_call: TRBD1
cdr3_nt: TGTGCCATCAGTGCTACAGGGGTCTCCCCCTACGAGCAGTACTTC
cdr3_aa: CAISATGVSPYEQYF

clone_size: .
cdr3_length: 13
j_call: TRBJ2-5
v_call: TRBV3-1/TRBV3-2
d_call: .
cdr3_nt: TGTGCCAGCAGCCAAGGGTCTCAAGAGACCCAGTACTTC
cdr3_aa: CASSQGSQETQYF

clone_size: .
cdr3_length: 16
j_call: TRBJ2-3
v_call: TRBV4-1
d_call: .
cdr3_nt: TGCGCCAGCAGCCAAGTTCAGCGGGTTGGCACAGATACGCAGTATTTT
cdr3_aa: CASSQVQRVGTDTQYF

clone_size: .
cdr3_length: 15
j_call: TRBJ1-5
v_call: TRBV5-8
d_call: TRBD1
cdr3_nt: TGTGCCAGCAGCTTCGGGACAGGGCTAAATCAGCCCCAGCATTTT
cdr3_aa: CASSFGTGLNQPQHF

clone_size: .
cdr3_length: 16
j_call: TRBJ1-4
v_call: TRBV7-9
d_call: .
cdr3_nt: TGTGCCAGCAGCTTAGGAGATAGGGCCAGAGGTGAAAAACTGTTTTTT
cdr3_aa: CASSLGDRARGEKLFF

clone_size: .
cdr3_length: 15
j_call: TRBJ2-7
v_call: TRBV4-3
d_call: TRBD1
cdr3_nt: TGCGCCAGCAGCCACAGACAGGGGGGGGTCTACGAGCAGTACTTC
cdr3_aa: CASSHRQGGVYEQYF

clone_size: .
cdr3_length: 13
j_call: TRBJ1-3
v_call: TRBV5-6
d_call: TRBD1
cdr3_nt: TGTGCCAGCAGCTCGGACAGGGGGAACACCATATATTTT
cdr3_aa: CASSSDRGNTIYF

clone_size: .
cdr3_length: 15
j_call: TRBJ1-1
v_call: TRBV5-1
d_call: TRBD1
cdr3_nt: TGCGCCAGCAGCCTGACAGGGGGCTCGGACACTGAAGCTTTCTTT
cdr3_aa: CASSLTGGSDTEAFF